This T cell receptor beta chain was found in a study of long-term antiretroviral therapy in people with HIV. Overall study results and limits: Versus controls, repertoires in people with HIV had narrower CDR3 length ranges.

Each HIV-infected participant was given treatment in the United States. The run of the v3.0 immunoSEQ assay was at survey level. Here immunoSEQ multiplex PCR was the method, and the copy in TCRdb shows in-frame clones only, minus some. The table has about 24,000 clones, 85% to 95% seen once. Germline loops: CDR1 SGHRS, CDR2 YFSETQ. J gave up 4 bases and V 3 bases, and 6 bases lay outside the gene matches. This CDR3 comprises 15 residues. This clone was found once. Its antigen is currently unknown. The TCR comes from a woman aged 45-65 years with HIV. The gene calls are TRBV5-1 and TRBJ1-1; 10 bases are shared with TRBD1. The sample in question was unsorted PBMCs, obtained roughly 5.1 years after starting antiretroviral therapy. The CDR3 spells CASSSDRGQVTEAFF. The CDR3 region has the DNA TGCGCCAGCAGCTCCGACAGGGGGCAGGTCACTGAAGCTTTCTTT.